One T cell receptor beta chain is described in this entry. The antigen remains undetermined. This specimen belongs to a study of cytomegalovirus exposure and HLA in healthy donors. The study, taken as a whole, reports: Presence/absence analyses treated sequencing depth as roughly uniform across donors. Reportedly, TCR beta sequences accurately predicted HLA-A and HLA-B alleles in most subjects. A later analysis reportedly identified an Asian-associated ancestry cluster as carrying fewer N-insertions than the roughly 670-donor mean. Exclusion applied to some V segments, including TRBV6-2 and TRBV6-3, as they were indistinguishable.

The study ran its PCR with 60 Vbeta and 13 Jbeta primers. Sequencing was performed with immunoSEQ multiplex PCR; in TCRdb, only in-frame clones are kept and a portion is missing. The sample holds tens of thousands of clones. The V and J ends lost 6 bases and 6 bases, in that order; junction bases with no gene match: 11. The germline gives CDR1 LNHDA, CDR2 SQIVND (reference sequence). The CDR3 contains 14 residues. This sequence joins TRBV19 and TRBJ2-7; 7 positions agree with TRBD1. This receptor was identified in a female donor in good health and CMV-seropositive. Sequenced sample: PBMCs. The CDR3 sequence is CASRVNGRGFEQYF. The CDR3 bases are TGTGCCAGTAGAGTGAACGGCAGGGGGTTCGAGCAGTACTTC.